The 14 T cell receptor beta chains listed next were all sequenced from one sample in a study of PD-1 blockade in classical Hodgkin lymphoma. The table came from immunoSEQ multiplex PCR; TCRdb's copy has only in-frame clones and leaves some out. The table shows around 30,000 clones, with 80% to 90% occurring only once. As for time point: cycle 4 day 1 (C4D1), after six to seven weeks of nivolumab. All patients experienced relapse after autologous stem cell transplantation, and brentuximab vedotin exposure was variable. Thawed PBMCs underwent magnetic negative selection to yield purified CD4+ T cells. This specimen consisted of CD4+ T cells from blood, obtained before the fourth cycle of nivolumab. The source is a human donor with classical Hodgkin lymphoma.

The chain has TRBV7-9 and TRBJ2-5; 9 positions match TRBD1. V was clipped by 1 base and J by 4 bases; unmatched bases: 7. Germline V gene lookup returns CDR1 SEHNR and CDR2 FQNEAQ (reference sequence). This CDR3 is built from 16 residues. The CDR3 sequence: CASSLGPGQGVETQYF. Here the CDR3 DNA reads TGTGCCAGCAGCTTAGGGCCGGGACAGGGTGTAGAGACCCAGTACTTC.

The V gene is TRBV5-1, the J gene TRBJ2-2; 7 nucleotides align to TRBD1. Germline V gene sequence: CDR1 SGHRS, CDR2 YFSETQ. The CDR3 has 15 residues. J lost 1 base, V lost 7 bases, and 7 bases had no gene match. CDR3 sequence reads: CASSIQGLNTGELFF. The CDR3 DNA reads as TGCGCCAGCTCGATACAGGGGTTGAACACCGGGGAGCTGTTTTTT.

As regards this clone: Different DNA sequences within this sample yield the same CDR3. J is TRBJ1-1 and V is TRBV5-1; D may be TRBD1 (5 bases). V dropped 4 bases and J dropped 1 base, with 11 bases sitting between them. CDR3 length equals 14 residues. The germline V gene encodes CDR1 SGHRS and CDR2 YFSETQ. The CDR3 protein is CASSVQGSNTEAFF. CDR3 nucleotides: TGCGCCAGCAGCGTTCAGGGATCGAACACTGAAGCTTTCTTT.

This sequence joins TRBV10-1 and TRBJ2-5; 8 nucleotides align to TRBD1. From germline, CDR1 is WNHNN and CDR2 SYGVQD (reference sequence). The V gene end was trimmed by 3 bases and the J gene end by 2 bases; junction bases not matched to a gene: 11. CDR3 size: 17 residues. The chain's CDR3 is CASSDPLGQGRQETQYF. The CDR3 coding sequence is TGCGCCAGCAGTGATCCCTTAGGACAGGGACGACAAGAGACCCAGTACTTC.

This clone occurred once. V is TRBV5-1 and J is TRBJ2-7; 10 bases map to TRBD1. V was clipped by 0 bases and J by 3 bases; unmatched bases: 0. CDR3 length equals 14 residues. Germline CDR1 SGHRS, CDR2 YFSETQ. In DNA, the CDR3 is TGCGCCAGCAGCTTGGGGACAGGGGGCTACGAGCAGTACTTC. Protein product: CASSLGTGGYEQYF.

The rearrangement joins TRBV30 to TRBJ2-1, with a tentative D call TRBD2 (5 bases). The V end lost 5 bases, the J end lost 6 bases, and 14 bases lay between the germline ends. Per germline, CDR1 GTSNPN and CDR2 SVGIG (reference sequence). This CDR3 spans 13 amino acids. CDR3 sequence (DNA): TGTGCCTGGTGTACTAGTTCCCCCAATGAGCAGTTCTTC. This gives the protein CAWCTSSPNEQFF.

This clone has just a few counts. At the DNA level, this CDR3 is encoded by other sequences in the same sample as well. CDR3 sequence (DNA): TGCGCCAGCAGCTCGGACGGGGGGAATCAGCCCCAGCATTTT. This translates into CASSSDGGNQPQHF. The V call is TRBV5-1, the J call TRBJ1-5; perhaps TRBD1 as D (5 bases). The V end lost 3 bases, the J end lost 4 bases, and 11 bases lay between the germline ends. Per germline, CDR1 SGHRS and CDR2 YFSETQ. The CDR3 sequence is 14 residues long.

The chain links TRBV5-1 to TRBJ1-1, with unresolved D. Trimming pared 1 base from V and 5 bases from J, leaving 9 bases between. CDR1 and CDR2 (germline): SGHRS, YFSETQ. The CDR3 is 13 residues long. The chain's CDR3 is CASSLLAGTEAFF. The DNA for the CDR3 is TGCGCCAGCAGCTTGTTGGCAGGAACTGAAGCTTTCTTT. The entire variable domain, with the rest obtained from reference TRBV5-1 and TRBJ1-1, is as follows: KAGVTQTPRYLIKTRGQQVTLSCSPISGHRSVSWYQQTPGQGLQFLFEYFSETQRNKGNFPGRFSGRQFSNSRSEMNVSTLELGDSALYLCASSLLAGTEAFFGQGTRLTVV.

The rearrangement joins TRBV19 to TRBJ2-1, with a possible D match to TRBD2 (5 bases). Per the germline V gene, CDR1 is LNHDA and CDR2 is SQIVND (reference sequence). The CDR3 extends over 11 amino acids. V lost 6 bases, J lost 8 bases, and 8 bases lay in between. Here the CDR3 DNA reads TGTGCCAGTAGACTAGGGTATGAGCAGTTCTTC. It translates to CASRLGYEQFF.

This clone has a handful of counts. The CDR3 nucleotides read TGTGCCAGCAGCGTCACTGGACAGGGGCTACGGTACTTC. Encoded protein: CASSVTGQGLRYF. The chain uses TRBV7-8 and TRBJ2-7, with 9 nucleotides matching TRBD1. CDR3 length equals 13 residues. The germline gives CDR1 SGHVS, CDR2 FQNEAQ. After removal of 5 bases from V and 12 bases from J, the junction contained 11 bases not matched to a gene.

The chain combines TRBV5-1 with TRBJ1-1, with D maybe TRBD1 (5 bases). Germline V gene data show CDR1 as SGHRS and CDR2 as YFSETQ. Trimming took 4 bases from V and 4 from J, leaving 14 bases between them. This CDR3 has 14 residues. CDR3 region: CASSVTPGATEAFF. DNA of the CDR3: TGCGCCAGCAGCGTCACCCCCGGGGCCACTGAAGCTTTCTTT.

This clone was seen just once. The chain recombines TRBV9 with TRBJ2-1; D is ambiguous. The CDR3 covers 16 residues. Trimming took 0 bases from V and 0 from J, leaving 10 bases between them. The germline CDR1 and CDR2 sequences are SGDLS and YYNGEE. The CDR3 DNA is TGTGCCAGCAGCGTAGGTGTGGATCCCTCCTACAATGAGCAGTTCTTC. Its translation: CASSVGVDPSYNEQFF.

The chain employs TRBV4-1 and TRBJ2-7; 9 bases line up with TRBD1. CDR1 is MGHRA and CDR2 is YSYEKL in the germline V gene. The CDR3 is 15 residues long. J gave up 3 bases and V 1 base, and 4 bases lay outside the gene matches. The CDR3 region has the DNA TGCGCCAGCAGCCAAGGAACAGGGGGCGACTACGAGCAGTACTTC. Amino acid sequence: CASSQGTGGDYEQYF.

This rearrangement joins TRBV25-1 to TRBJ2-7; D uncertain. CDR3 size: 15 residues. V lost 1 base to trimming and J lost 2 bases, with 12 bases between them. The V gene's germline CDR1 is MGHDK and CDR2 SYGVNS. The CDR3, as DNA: TGTGCCAGCAGTGAATGTGTCTCCACGACCTACGAGCAGTACTTC. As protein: CASSECVSTTYEQYF.